This T cell receptor (beta chain) was sequenced in a study of blood T cell repertoires in COVID-19. Study-level information: Spain, Italy and the United States supplied samples that represented acute and convalescent COVID-19.

Participants' reported clinical history set cohort assignment. Study processing details: Amplifying reference gene primers gave estimates of nucleated cell counts. Assay used: immunoSEQ multiplex PCR; TCRdb lists only in-frame clones, some missing. Clone size and V and J calls were adopted from that table, with D and trimming inferred from the DNA. The repertoire has 210,000 or so clones, 75% to 85% of them found once; the top ten carry about 4%. Germline assignment: CDR1 ENHRY and CDR2 SYGVKD. This CDR3 is 14 amino acids long. V was clipped by 8 bases and J by 0 bases, with 13 bases between them. The TCR was taken from a man aged 30 to 45 with acute COVID-19. Sequences were obtained from PBMCs or T cells enriched from blood (not recorded which). The V gene is TRBV10-3, the J gene TRBJ1-1; D is ambiguous. The chain's CDR3 is CAISAGEMNTEAFF. CDR3 DNA: TGTGCCATCTCAGCGGGAGAAATGAACACTGAAGCTTTCTTT.